Each of the 2 T cell receptor beta chains below was sequenced from the same sample in a study of high-grade serous ovarian cancer treatment subgroups. Tumor samples were taken before definitive surgery or chemotherapy. Sequenced by immunoSEQ multiplex PCR; TCRdb stores in-frame clones only, minus some. The table has thousands of clones, 75% to 85% seen once. The material sequenced was tumor tissue. The receptors here all came from a human donor with high-grade serous ovarian cancer.

The chain is built from TRBV5-6 and TRBJ1-5; TRBD1 matches 7 bases. Germline-derived CDR1 and CDR2 are SGHDT and YYEEEE. This CDR3 is 14 amino acids long. V lost 4 bases and J lost 5; bases outside the gene matches: 6. This chain's CDR3 is CASSRQGGDQPQHF. The CDR3 bases are TGTGCCAGCAGCAGACAGGGTGGAGATCAGCCCCAGCATTTT. The whole variable domain, filled in from reference TRBV5-6 and TRBJ1-5, reads DAGVTQSPTHLIKTRGQQVTLRCSPKSGHDTVSWYQQALGQGPQFIFQYYEEEERQRGNFPDRFSGHQFPNYSSELNVNALLLGDSALYLCASSRQGGDQPQHFGDGTRLSIL.

This chain uses TRBV28 with TRBJ2-7, with a weak D call TRBD1 (6 bases). Germline CDR1 and CDR2: MDHEN and SYDVKM. V gave up 5 bases and J gave up 0 bases, with 14 bases separating them. This CDR3 spans 15 amino acids. CDR3: CASSPPGAPSYEQYF. In DNA form, the CDR3 reads TGTGCCAGCAGTCCCCCAGGGGCCCCCTCCTACGAGCAGTACTTC.